Detailed here is one T cell receptor (beta chain). Its binding antigen is unknown. No base-level quality is on record; no much larger clone is a single base apart. V is cut by 4 bases and J by 2 bases, and the space between the germline ends is 18 bases. Its CDR3 holds 15 amino acids, cysteine through phenylalanine. Left in the record is the CDR3 DNA by itself, 45 bases read in frame from the first base. CDR1 and CDR2 (SQVTM, ANQGSEA) derive from the germline V gene. CD8 naive samples were CD45RO-negative cells positively selected for CCR7, giving a CD45RA+CCR7+ population that excluded TemRA cells. Healthy HIV-negative adults with no recently reported acute infections or vaccinations were included as donors. Every donor was a Caucasian adult living in Nashville, Tennessee, USA. Blood was collected by leukapheresis, and PBMCs were isolated by Ficoll-Histopaque density gradient centrifugation and then cryopreserved in liquid nitrogen vapor phase. Analytical flow cytometry was used to check the purity and quantity of each magnetically sorted T cell population. From each sorted fraction, genomic DNA was isolated and quantified by UV absorbance on a Nanodrop 2000c.

The sample is drawn from a study of shared clonotypes between healthy human individuals (dated by TCRdb to the early 2020s). General notes on the study: The cohort comprised a couple of women and three men aged 18 to 49 years. Leukapheresis yielded between about 0.94 and 8.9 billion PBMCs per donor. To estimate repertoire size and how much clonotype sharing occurs between individuals, the study deeply sequenced the blood TCR repertoires of five or six healthy adults. To increase sequencing depth and limit assay-specific biases, different laboratories used diverse techniques to prepare libraries and sequence TCR repertoires. For each donor, CD4 naive and CD4 memory were each given three plates, CD8 naive was given two plates, and CD8 memory was given one plate. The paper's findings and limits, for the study overall: Compared with non-shared clonotypes, the clonotypes found in all four sorted-subset donors had higher generation probabilities. Incomplete sequencing was indicated by rarefaction of sorted-subset datasets, despite the large sequencing depth. Only blood was sampled, and tissue TCR repertoires likely differ from those in blood. Across four donors, around 5% of naive CD4, approximately 4% of naive CD8, approximately 2.5% of memory CD4, and 0.4% of memory CD8 clonotypes were shared. Because the study included a small number of donors, the genetic and exposure-history diversity represented was limited. Pairwise subsampling indicated that sequencing depth was expected to affect the degree of clonotype sharing among donors. Naive subsets generally had larger estimated clonotype richness than memory subsets did.

Using the deep immunoSEQ assay, multiplex PCR amplified TCR CDR3 regions from genomic DNA. Genomic DNA extracted from each cell subset was distributed evenly over all wells of several immunoSEQ 96-well plates, and each plate served as one replicate. For sorted subsets, around 0.2 ug genomic DNA, equal to 25,000 to 35,000 T cell genomes, was loaded into each replicate PCR. Purified libraries were measured with a Qubit 3.0 fluorometer, size-checked on a Bioanalyzer 2100, and measured again with the KAPA Library Quantification kit. Each immunoSEQ 96-well plate was sequenced on its own single-read 150-cycle Illumina NextSeq 550 flow cell. Processing in the source paper ran as follows. Because the immunoSEQ output held only junctional sequences and lacked quality scores, the filtering could not match the filtering applied to full-length reads. Sequences were annotated with PyIR, a Python wrapper for IgBLAST v1.9, and V/J genes and CDR3 were assigned using IMGT germline references. Reads were filtered out if the reads had weak V/J assignments (E-value above 1e-6), no CDR3, stop codons, out-of-frame junctions, or ambiguous translated residues. V3J clonotypes were defined as sequences sharing the same inferred V gene, J gene, and CDR3 amino acid sequence. The percentage overlap between two repertoires was calculated by dividing the number of shared unique clonotypes by the size of the smaller repertoire. Three approaches were used to assess repertoire richness: RTK rarefaction, the Chao1 estimator, and Recon v2.1 estimates of unobserved clonotypes. Generation probabilities for all TCRbeta clonotypes obtained by the gDNA method from four donors were computed using OLGA. Drawn from immuneACCESS, this table holds only the in-frame rearrangements with V and J called that TCRdb kept. Clones are partly lost; checked studies trace under half to an unresolved V gene and leave the rest unexplained. That table gives V, J and clone size, and the DNA gave D and trimming. In this sample the table shows about 820,000 clones, approximately 92% of which occur a single time. The top ten clones comprise 24% of the sample.

What was sequenced was naive CD8+ T cells sorted from blood. Taken with the paper, the label for cell subset or site translates to: CD45RA+CCR7+. The V and J genes are TRBV29-1 and TRBJ2-7, with a tentative D gene TRBD1 over 5 matching bases. This sequence originates from a man younger than 45 in good health. The CDR3 is CSVVDSGVETYEQYF. The DNA is TGCAGCGTTGTCGACAGTGGGGTAGAAACCTACGAGCAGTACTTC.